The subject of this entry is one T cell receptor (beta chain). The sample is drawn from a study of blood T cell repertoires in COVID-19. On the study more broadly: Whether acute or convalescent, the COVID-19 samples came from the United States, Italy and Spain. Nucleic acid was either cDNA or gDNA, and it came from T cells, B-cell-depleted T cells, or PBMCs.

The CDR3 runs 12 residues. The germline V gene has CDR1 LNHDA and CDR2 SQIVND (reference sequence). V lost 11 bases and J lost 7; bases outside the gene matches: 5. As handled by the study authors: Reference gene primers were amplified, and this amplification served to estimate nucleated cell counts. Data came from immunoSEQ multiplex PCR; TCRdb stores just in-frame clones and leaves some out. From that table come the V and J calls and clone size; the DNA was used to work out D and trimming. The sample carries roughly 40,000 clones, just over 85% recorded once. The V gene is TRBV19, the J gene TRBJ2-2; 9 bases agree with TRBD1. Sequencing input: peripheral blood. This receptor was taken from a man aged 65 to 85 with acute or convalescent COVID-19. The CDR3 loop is CAGTGFNGELFF. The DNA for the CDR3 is TGTGCCGGGACAGGGTTCAACGGGGAGCTGTTTTTT.